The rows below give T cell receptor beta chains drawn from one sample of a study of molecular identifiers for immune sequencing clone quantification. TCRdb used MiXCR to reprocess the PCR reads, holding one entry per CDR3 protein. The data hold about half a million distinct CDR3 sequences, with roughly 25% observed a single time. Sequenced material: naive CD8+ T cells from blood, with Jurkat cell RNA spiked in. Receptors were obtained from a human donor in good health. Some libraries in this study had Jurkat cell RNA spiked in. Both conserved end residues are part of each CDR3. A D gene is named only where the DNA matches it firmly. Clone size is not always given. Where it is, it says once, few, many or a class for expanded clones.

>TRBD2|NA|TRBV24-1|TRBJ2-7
CATSDPRTSGSKQYF
TGTGCCACCAGTGACCCTAGGACTAGCGGAAGTAAGCAGTACTTC
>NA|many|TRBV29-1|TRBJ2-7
CSVSGTPYEQYF
TGCAGCGTTTCCGGGACGCCCTACGAGCAGTACTTC
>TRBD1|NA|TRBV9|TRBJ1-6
CASSQDATGVGGSPLHF
TGTGCCAGCAGCCAGGACGCTACAGGGGTTGGGGGTTCACCCCTCCACTTT
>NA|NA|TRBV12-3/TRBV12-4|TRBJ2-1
CASSLGGPANEQFF
TGTGCCAGCAGTTTAGGAGGACCCGCCAATGAGCAGTTCTTC
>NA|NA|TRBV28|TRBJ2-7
CASSGPGGSSYEQYF
TGTGCCAGCAGTGGGCCCGGAGGGAGCTCCTACGAGCAGTACTTC
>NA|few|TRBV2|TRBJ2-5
CASIPGNQETQYF
TGTGCCAGCATCCCAGGAAACCAAGAGACCCAGTACTTC
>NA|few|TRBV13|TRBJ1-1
CASSLDAYTEAFF
TGTGCCAGCAGCTTAGATGCTTACACTGAAGCTTTCTTT
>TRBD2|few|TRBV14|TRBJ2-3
CASSQDRLRLAASTDTQYF
TGTGCCAGCAGCCAAGATCGGCTAAGACTAGCAGCTAGCACAGATACGCAGTATTTT
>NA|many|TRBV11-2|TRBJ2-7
CASSSDWDEQYF
TGTGCCAGCAGTTCCGACTGGGACGAGCAGTACTTC
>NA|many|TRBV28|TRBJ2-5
CASSRGFQETQYF
TGTGCCAGCAGTCGGGGGTTCCAAGAGACCCAGTACTTC
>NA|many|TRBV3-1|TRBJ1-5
CASSQSVSSNQPQHF
TGTGCCAGCAGCCAATCAGTCAGTAGCAATCAGCCCCAGCATTTT
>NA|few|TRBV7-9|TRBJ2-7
CASSFVSSYEQYF
TGTGCCAGCAGCTTCGTGAGCTCCTACGAGCAGTACTTC
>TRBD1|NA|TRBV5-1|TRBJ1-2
CASSSGPEQGYYGYTF
TGCGCCAGCAGCTCCGGCCCCGAACAGGGGTACTATGGCTACACCTTC
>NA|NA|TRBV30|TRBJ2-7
CAWSPSVEQYF
TGTGCCTGGAGTCCTTCAGTCGAGCAGTACTTC
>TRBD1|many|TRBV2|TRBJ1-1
CASSEEEVWTGTEAFF
TGTGCCAGCAGTGAAGAAGAAGTGTGGACAGGCACTGAAGCTTTCTTT
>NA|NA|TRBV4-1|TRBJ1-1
CASSQGTGFFNTEAFF
TGCGCCAGCAGCCAAGGAACAGGGTTTTTCAACACTGAAGCTTTCTTT
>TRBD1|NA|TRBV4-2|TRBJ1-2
CASSQGAGGNGYTF
TGTGCCAGCAGCCAGGGCGCAGGGGGCAATGGCTACACCTTC
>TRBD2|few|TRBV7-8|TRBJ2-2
CASSLDRLAENTGELFF
TGTGCCAGCAGCTTAGACCGACTAGCAGAGAACACCGGGGAGCTGTTTTTT
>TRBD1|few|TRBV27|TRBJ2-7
CASSFGQGAFYEQYF
TGTGCCAGCAGTTTTGGCCAGGGGGCTTTCTACGAGCAGTACTTC
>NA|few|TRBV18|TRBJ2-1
CASSPKGRGNEQFF
TGTGCCAGCTCACCAAAGGGTAGAGGCAATGAGCAGTTCTTC
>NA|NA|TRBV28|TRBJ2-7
CASSFVDIRYEQYF
TGTGCCAGCAGTTTCGTGGACATACGCTACGAGCAGTACTTC
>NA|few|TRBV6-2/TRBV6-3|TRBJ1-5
CASSYLDRNQPQHF
TGTGCCAGCAGTTACCTAGACAGAAATCAGCCCCAGCATTTT
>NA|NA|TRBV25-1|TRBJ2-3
CASRGTSRTDTQYF
TGTGCCAGCAGAGGGACTTCCCGCACAGATACGCAGTATTTT
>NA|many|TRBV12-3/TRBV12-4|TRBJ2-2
CASSPMGTGELFF
TGTGCCAGCAGTCCCATGGGCACCGGGGAGCTGTTTTTT
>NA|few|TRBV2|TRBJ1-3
CANEEPSGNTIYF
TGTGCCAACGAGGAACCTTCTGGAAACACCATATATTTT
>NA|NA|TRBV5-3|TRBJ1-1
CASSYGLAKAFF
TGTGCCAGCAGCTACGGGTTGGCTAAAGCTTTCTTT
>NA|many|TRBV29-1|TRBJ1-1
CSVEEGTPRNTEAFF
TGCAGCGTTGAAGAGGGGACGCCTCGGAACACTGAAGCTTTCTTT
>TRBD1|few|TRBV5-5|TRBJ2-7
CASRGQLGYEQYF
TGTGCCAGCAGGGGACAGTTAGGCTACGAGCAGTACTTC
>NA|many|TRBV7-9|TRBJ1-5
CASSTTGTGGNQPQHF
TGTGCCAGCAGCACGACCGGAACGGGGGGTAATCAGCCCCAGCATTTT
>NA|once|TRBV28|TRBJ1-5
CASKRHHGCNQPQHF
TGTGCCAGCAAGCGCCATCACGGTTGCAATCAGCCCCAGCATTTT
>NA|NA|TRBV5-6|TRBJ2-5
CASSLLLEETQYF
TGTGCCAGCAGCTTGTTATTGGAAGAGACCCAGTACTTC
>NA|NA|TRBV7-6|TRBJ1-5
CASSFGLGQPQHF
TGTGCCAGCAGCTTCGGGTTGGGTCAGCCCCAGCATTTT
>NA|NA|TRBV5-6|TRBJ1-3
CASSLPYGFSGNTIYF
TGTGCCAGCAGCTTGCCCTACGGTTTCTCTGGAAACACCATATATTTT
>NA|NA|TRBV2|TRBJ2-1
CASTDPLWDEQFF
TGTGCCAGCACGGATCCCCTGTGGGATGAGCAGTTCTTC
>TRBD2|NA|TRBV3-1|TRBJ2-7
CASSHFSGSHEQYF
TGTGCCAGCAGCCATTTTAGCGGGAGCCACGAGCAGTACTTC
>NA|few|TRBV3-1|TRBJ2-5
CASSQDFSGQETQYF
TGTGCCAGCAGCCAAGATTTTTCCGGACAAGAGACCCAGTACTTC
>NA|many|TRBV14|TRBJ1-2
CASSQDSGLNYGYTF
TGTGCCAGCAGCCAAGATTCAGGGTTGAACTATGGCTACACCTTC
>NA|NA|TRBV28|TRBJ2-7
CASLTGISLTYEQYF
TGTGCCAGCCTCACCGGGATATCGTTGACGTACGAGCAGTACTTC
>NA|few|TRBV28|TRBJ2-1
CASSLLSAHNEQFF
TGTGCCAGCAGTTTACTTAGCGCGCACAATGAGCAGTTCTTC
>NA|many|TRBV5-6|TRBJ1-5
CASSLGLQVSGGRNQPQHF
TGTGCCAGCAGCTTGGGTCTTCAGGTTTCGGGCGGACGCAATCAGCCCCAGCATTTT
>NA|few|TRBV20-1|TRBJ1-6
CSAREVGDNSPLHF
TGCAGTGCTAGAGAGGTAGGGGATAATTCACCCCTCCACTTT
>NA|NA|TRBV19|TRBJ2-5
CASSMNGGQWEPQYF
TGTGCCAGTAGTATGAACGGGGGGCAATGGGAGCCCCAGTACTTC
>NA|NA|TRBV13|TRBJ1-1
CASSLDGVSEAFF
TGTGCCAGCAGCTTAGACGGAGTTAGTGAAGCTTTCTTT
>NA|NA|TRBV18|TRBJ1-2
CASSPPAGDGYTF
TGTGCCAGCTCACCACCCGCAGGCGATGGCTACACCTTC
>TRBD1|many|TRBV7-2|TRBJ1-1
CASGQASTEAFF
TGTGCCAGCGGACAGGCCAGCACTGAAGCTTTCTTT
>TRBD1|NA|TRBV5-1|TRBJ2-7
CASSLLVAAPGQGPYEQYF
TGCGCCAGCAGCTTGCTAGTGGCGGCTCCGGGACAGGGCCCCTACGAGCAGTACTTC
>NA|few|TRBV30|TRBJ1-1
CAWSYSGITLEAFF
TGTGCCTGGAGTTATAGTGGGATTACTTTAGAAGCTTTCTTT